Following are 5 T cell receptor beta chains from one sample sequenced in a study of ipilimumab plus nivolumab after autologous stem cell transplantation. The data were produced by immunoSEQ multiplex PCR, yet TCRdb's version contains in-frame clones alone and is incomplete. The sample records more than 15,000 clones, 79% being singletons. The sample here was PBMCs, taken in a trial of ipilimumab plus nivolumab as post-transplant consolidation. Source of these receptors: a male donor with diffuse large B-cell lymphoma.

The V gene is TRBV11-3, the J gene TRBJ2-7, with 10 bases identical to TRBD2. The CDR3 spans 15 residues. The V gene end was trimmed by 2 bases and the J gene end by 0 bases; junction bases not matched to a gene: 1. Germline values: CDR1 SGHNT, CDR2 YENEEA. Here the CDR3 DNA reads TGTGCCAGCAGCTTAACTAGCGGGGACTCCTACGAGCAGTACTTC. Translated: CASSLTSGDSYEQYF.

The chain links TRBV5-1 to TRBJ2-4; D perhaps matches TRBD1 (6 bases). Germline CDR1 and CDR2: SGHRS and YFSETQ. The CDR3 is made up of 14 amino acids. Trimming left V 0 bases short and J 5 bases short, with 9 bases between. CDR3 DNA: TGCGCCAGCAGCTTGGATTACAGGGAAAACATTCAGTACTTC. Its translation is CASSLDYRENIQYF.

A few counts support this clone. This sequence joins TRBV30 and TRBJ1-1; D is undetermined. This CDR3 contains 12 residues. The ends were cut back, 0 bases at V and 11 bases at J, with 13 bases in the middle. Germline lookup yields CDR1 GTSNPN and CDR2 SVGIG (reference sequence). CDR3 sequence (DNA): TGTGCCTGGAGTGTACTATCCTTAGCGGCTTTCTTT. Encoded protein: CAWSVLSLAAFF.

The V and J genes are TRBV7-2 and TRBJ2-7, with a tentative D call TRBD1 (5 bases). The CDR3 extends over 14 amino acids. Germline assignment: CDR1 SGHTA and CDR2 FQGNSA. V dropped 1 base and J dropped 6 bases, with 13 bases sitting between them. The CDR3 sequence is CASSLGTGLSEQYF. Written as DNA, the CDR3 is TGTGCCAGCAGCTTAGGTACAGGCTTATCCGAGCAGTACTTC.

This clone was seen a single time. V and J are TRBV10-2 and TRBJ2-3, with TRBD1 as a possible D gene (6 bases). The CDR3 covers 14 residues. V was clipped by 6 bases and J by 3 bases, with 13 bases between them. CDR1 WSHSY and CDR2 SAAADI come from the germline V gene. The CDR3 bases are TGCGCCAGCAGAATTATACAGGGAACAGATACGCAGTATTTT. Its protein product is CASRIIQGTDTQYF.